One and the same sample provided the 13 T cell receptor beta chains below, sequenced in a study of T-cell reconstitution after alpha-beta-depleted transplantation in children. Unique molecular identifiers were used in preparing the TCRbeta library. TCRdb ran MiXCR on the PCR reads and lists one entry per CDR3 protein. Seen here are about 540,000 distinct CDR3 sequences, about a sixth observed once, and the top ten hold 3.3%. Source: PBMCs from the stem cell graft donor, taken from the stem cell graft. Receptor source: a human donor who donated a stem cell graft to a child with acute lymphoblastic leukemia.

This clonotype was counted between two and nine times. CDR3 region: CASTPLGGNQPQHF. CDR3 nucleotides: TGTGCCAGTACCCCACTGGGGGGCAATCAGCCCCAGCATTTT. This sequence joins TRBV19 and TRBJ1-5, with D perhaps TRBD1 (5 bases). The CDR3 loop spans 14 amino acids. The V end lost 7 bases, the J end lost 2 bases, and 12 bases lay between the germline ends. Per the germline V gene, CDR1 is LNHDA and CDR2 is SQIVND (reference sequence).

The J gene is TRBJ1-1, the V gene TRBV29-1; D perhaps matches TRBD1 (5 bases). CDR3 length: 21 residues. The germline V gene encodes CDR1 SQVTM and CDR2 ANQGSEA. Deletions cut 4 bases from V and 0 bases from J, with 33 bases between. In nucleotides, the CDR3 is TGCAGCGTTGGGAGGCGGCGATCGACAGTTACTGTTCGGATAATGAACACTGAAGCTTTCTTT. This translates into CSVGRRRSTVTVRIMNTEAFF. Full variable domain (remainder filled in from reference TRBV29-1 and TRBJ1-1): SAVISQKPSRDICQRGTSLTIQCQVDSQVTMMFWYRQQPGQSLTLIATANQGSEATYESGFVIDKFPISRPNLTFSTLTVSNMSPEDSSIYLCSVGRRRSTVTVRIMNTEAFFGQGTRLTVV.

This sequence joins TRBV15 and TRBJ1-5; 12 bases fit TRBD1. The CDR3 consists of 18 residues. Trimming cost V 0 bases and J 6 bases; bases outside gene matches: 9. The germline V gene encodes CDR1 LNHNV and CDR2 YYDKDF (reference sequence). CDR3 in amino acids: CATSRDPGTGGRGQPQHF. The CDR3 DNA reads TGTGCCACCAGCAGAGATCCGGGGACAGGGGGCCGGGGTCAGCCCCAGCATTTT. The full variable domain, its missing parts supplied by reference TRBV15 and TRBJ1-5, is DAMVIQNPRYQVTQFGKPVTLSCSQTLNHNVMYWYQQKSSQAPKLLFHYYDKDFNNEADTPDNFQSRRPNTSFCFLDIRSPGLGDTAMYLCATSRDPGTGGRGQPQHFGDGTRLSIL.

The V gene is TRBV5-1, the J gene TRBJ1-2, with 7 bases matching TRBD1. V trimming: 3 bases; J trimming: 0 bases; junction bases outside the gene matches: 8. The CDR3 spans 16 residues. CDR1 and CDR2 (germline): SGHRS, YFSETQ. DNA for the CDR3: TGCGCCAGCAGCTCCCCGACAGGGCTTACTAACTATGGCTACACCTTC. This sequence encodes CASSSPTGLTNYGYTF.

This clonotype turned up a few times. The chain is built from TRBV27 and TRBJ1-5, with D perhaps matching TRBD1 (5 bases). Germline CDR1 and CDR2: MNHEY and SMNVEV (reference sequence). This CDR3 is 15 amino acids long. The V end lost 3 bases, the J end lost 5 bases, and 14 bases lay between the germline ends. This chain's CDR3 is CASSLWAGDYQPQHF. The CDR3 nucleotides read TGTGCCAGCAGTTTGTGGGCGGGGGACTATCAGCCCCAGCATTTT.

The chain uses TRBV10-3 and TRBJ2-7; D is unresolved. Trimming took 4 bases from V and 0 from J, leaving 4 bases between them. CDR1 is ENHRY, CDR2 SYGVKD, per germline. This CDR3 region has 12 residues. The CDR3 sequence: CAISVSSYEQYF. The CDR3 DNA sequence: TGTGCCATCAGTGTCAGCTCCTACGAGCAGTACTTC.

There are a few counts of this clonotype. The chain uses TRBV4-1 and TRBJ2-7, with 10 bases lining up with TRBD1. The CDR3 is 15 residues long. From germline, CDR1 is MGHRA and CDR2 YSYEKL. V was pared by 3 bases and J by 4 bases, with 6 bases of the junction left unmatched. CDR3 protein: CASSQPGTGAYEQYF. The CDR3 DNA sequence: TGCGCCAGCAGCCAGCCGGGGACAGGGGCTTACGAGCAGTACTTC.

The sample holds a few counts of this clonotype. The CDR3 DNA is TGTGCCTGGAGTGTAAGGGGCAGGGAGCTGTTTTTT. Protein: CAWSVRGRELFF. The chain couples TRBV30 to TRBJ2-2; D may be TRBD1 (5 bases). V was trimmed by 0 bases and J by 9 bases, leaving 8 bases between them. Germline CDR1 is GTSNPN and CDR2 is SVGIG (reference sequence). The CDR3 is 12 amino acids.

The rearrangement joins TRBV9 to TRBJ2-5; 13 bases are shared with TRBD2. V was clipped by 3 bases and J by 4 bases; unmatched bases: 6. CDR1 and CDR2 (germline): SGDLS, YYNGEE. This CDR3 comprises 16 residues. The CDR3 region is CASSDLTSGGRETQYF. The DNA of the CDR3 is TGTGCCAGCAGCGATCTGACTAGCGGGGGGAGAGAGACCCAGTACTTC. Filled out from reference TRBV9 and TRBJ2-5, the complete variable domain reads DSGVTQTPKHLITATGQRVTLRCSPRSGDLSVYWYQQSLDQGLQFLIQYYNGEERAKGNILERFSAQQFPDLHSELNLSSLELGDSALYFCASSDLTSGGRETQYFGPGTRLLVL.

This clonotype occurred a few times. The J gene is TRBJ2-3, the V gene TRBV19, with a possible D match to TRBD2 (7 bases). The CDR3 covers 14 residues. Germline V gene lookup returns CDR1 LNHDA and CDR2 SQIVND (reference sequence). V lost 7 bases and J 4 bases, leaving 15 bases between the germline ends. The CDR3 is CASNDPGGADTQYF. Here the CDR3 DNA reads TGTGCCAGTAATGATCCGGGGGGCGCAGATACGCAGTATTTT.

The chain has TRBV6-2 or TRBV6-3 and TRBJ2-7; D may be TRBD1 or TRBD2 (5 bases each). The CDR3 runs to 16 residues. Looked up from germline, CDR1 is MNHEY and CDR2 is SVGEGT. The V end was cut by 2 bases, the J end by 2 bases, with 16 bases between. The CDR3 here is CASSYGPGTLAYEQYF. Written as DNA, the CDR3 is TGTGCCAGCAGTTACGGCCCCGGGACCTTGGCCTACGAGCAGTACTTC.

This clonotype was recorded at least ten times. The genes are TRBV6-5 and TRBJ1-6; the D gene is possibly TRBD1 (6 bases). V was pared by 2 bases and J by 9 bases, with 8 bases between. The germline gives CDR1 MNHEY, CDR2 SVGAGI. This CDR3 contains 13 residues. CDR3 region: CASSYEGGSPLHF. The CDR3 DNA sequence: TGTGCCAGCAGTTACGAGGGGGGTTCACCCCTCCACTTT.

The chain joins TRBV18 to TRBJ1-2; D might be TRBD1 (5 bases). Germline-derived CDR1 and CDR2 are KGHSH and LQKENI. Trimming took off 2 bases at V and 5 bases at J, with 12 bases between the two ends. This CDR3 comprises 14 residues. The CDR3 loop is CASSPWGSQYGYTF. The CDR3 nucleotides read TGTGCCAGCTCACCATGGGGCAGCCAGTATGGCTACACCTTC.